This TCR beta chain was recovered during a study of healthy donors' naive CD4 and CD8 T cells. Study context: For TCR alpha, new primers spanned all functional IMGT alpha genes. Study results and limitations: Bulk sequencing left alpha and beta chains unpaired.

A linear amplification protocol produced the TCR libraries from 500 ng of total RNA. Each CDR3 protein gets one entry after TCRdb re-called the reads with MiXCR. The sample lists roughly 200,000 distinct CDR3 sequences, around 80% seen once, with 2% to 2.5% in the top ten. As for this clonotype: No antigen is known for it.

The germline CDR1 and CDR2 sequences are LNHDA and SQIVND (reference sequence). The germline V and J ends were trimmed by 6 bases and 5 bases, with 17 bases remaining between them. The CDR3 runs 14 residues. Sequencing input: naive CD4+ and CD8+ T cells sorted from blood, pooled from several donors. This chain links TRBV19 with TRBJ2-7; D uncertain. This receptor was identified in a pool of human donors in good health; the sample pools cells from several healthy donors. The chain's CDR3 is CASRFSLGSDEQYF. The CDR3 DNA is TGTGCCAGTAGATTCAGTCTGGGTTCGGACGAGCAGTACTTC.